This T cell receptor beta chain was recovered during a study of T cells after yellow fever vaccination. This clonotype was observed at least ten times. Losses at the gene ends were 1 base for V and 10 bases for J; bases not matched to a gene: 7. The length of the CDR3 is 13 residues. Germline CDR1 reads DFQATT; CDR2 reads SNEGSKA (reference sequence). As TCR cDNA was made by 5'RACE template switching, a universal primer site and UMIs were added. Using its own MiXCR run on the 5' RACE reads, TCRdb lists one record per CDR3 protein. This sample has over 110,000 distinct CDR3 sequences; 7.7% occur once, and the top ten carry roughly 0.73%.

Source: CD4+ T cells sorted from PBMCs, taken 5 days after the yellow fever booster vaccination. The V call is TRBV20-1, the J call TRBJ2-1; 7 bases agree with TRBD2. This TCR derives from a man under 40 who received the YFV17D yellow fever vaccine. The CDR3 sequence: CSARVAGLPEQFF. For the CDR3, the DNA is TGCAGTGCTAGAGTGGCGGGACTACCGGAGCAGTTCTTC.